The next 23 T cell receptor beta chains were all read from a single sample in a study of blood T cell repertoires in COVID-19. Some clones are missing from TCRdb's copy, which holds only in-frame ones; the method was immunoSEQ multiplex PCR. The table has over 250,000 clones, approximately 91% seen once. The sequencing sample was made of peripheral blood. The receptors were gathered from a woman in her thirties with acute or convalescent COVID-19.

This clone has a single count. The rearrangement links TRBV4-2 to TRBJ2-2, with 7 bases that match TRBD1. The germline gives CDR1 LGHNA, CDR2 YNFKEQ. V lost 0 bases and J lost 4; bases outside the gene matches: 5. The CDR3 is made up of 16 amino acids. The CDR3 sequence: CASSQDGRGSTGELFF. The CDR3 DNA is TGTGCCAGCAGCCAAGATGGCAGGGGGAGCACCGGGGAGCTGTTTTTT.

This chain uses TRBV27 with TRBJ2-3, with 10 bases matching TRBD2. CDR3 length: 16 amino acids. The germline V gene has CDR1 MNHEY and CDR2 SMNVEV (reference sequence). J was trimmed by 3 bases and V by 2 bases; bases with no gene match: 5. In nucleotides, the CDR3 is TGTGCCAGCAGTTTACTAGCGGGAGTCGTGACAGATACGCAGTATTTT. This gives the protein CASSLLAGVVTDTQYF.

This clone was detected only a few times. The rearrangement joins TRBV27 to TRBJ2-3; tentatively, D is TRBD2 (5 bases). The CDR3 sequence is 17 residues long. Between the trimmed V and J ends, which lost 8 bases and 2 bases, there was a span of 23 bases. Germline V gene sequence: CDR1 MNHEY, CDR2 SMNVEV (reference sequence). The chain's CDR3 is CASSPGRTRENTDTQYF. The CDR3 DNA sequence: TGTGCCAGCTCCCCTGGGCGAACAAGGGAGAACACAGATACGCAGTATTTT.

V and J are TRBV18 and TRBJ1-1, with 8 positions matching TRBD1. The junction had 3 bases not matched to a gene; V was cut back by 2 bases and J by 4 bases. Germline V gene sequence: CDR1 KGHSH, CDR2 LQKENI. This CDR3 is built from 14 residues. CDR3: CASSPKTGVTEAFF. The DNA for the CDR3 is TGTGCCAGCTCACCAAAGACAGGGGTCACTGAAGCTTTCTTT.

The chain is built from TRBV19 and TRBJ2-1; TRBD1 aligns across 7 bases. Germline values: CDR1 LNHDA, CDR2 SQIVND (reference sequence). After removal of 3 bases from V and 3 bases from J, the junction contained 5 bases not matched to a gene. This CDR3 has 15 amino acids. This chain's CDR3 is CASSIKGDSYNEQFF. The DNA of the CDR3 is TGTGCCAGTAGTATCAAGGGGGACAGCTACAATGAGCAGTTCTTC. Looking up the rest from reference TRBV19 and TRBJ2-1 gives the full variable domain: DGGITQSPKYLFRKEGQNVTLSCEQNLNHDAMYWYRQDPGQGLRLIYYSQIVNDFQKGDIAEGYSVSREKKESFPLTVTSAQKNPTAFYLCASSIKGDSYNEQFFGPGTRLTVL.

The chain is built from TRBV24-1 and TRBJ2-2; 10 positions match TRBD1. Germline V gene data show CDR1 as KGHDR and CDR2 as SFDVKD. CDR3 size: 16 residues. After removal of 4 bases from V and 6 bases from J, the junction contained 7 bases not matched to a gene. This CDR3 is CATSDQGQGMAGELFF. CDR3 sequence (DNA): TGTGCCACCAGTGACCAGGGACAGGGGATGGCCGGGGAGCTGTTTTTT.

The chain links TRBV21-1 to TRBJ2-6; TRBD1, the table's D call, lacks a check against the DNA. TRBV21-1 is a listed pseudogene. This CDR3 has 16 residues. CDR3 coding DNA: TGTGCCAGGAGGGGACAGGGTGCTCCGGGGGCCAACGTCCTGACTTTC. Translated: CARRGQGAPGANVLTF.

The V gene is TRBV19, the J gene TRBJ2-1, with 10 bases identical to TRBD1. J was trimmed by 2 bases and V by 1 base; bases with no gene match: 2. Germline V gene data show CDR1 as LNHDA and CDR2 as SQIVND (reference sequence). This CDR3 has 16 residues. The CDR3 nucleotides are TGTGCCAGTAGTATAGCGGACAGGGGGACCTACAATGAGCAGTTCTTC. This codes for CASSIADRGTYNEQFF.

The chain recombines TRBV5-1 with TRBJ2-1; weak D call: TRBD1 (5 bases). Germline assignment: CDR1 SGHRS and CDR2 YFSETQ. There are 14 residues in the CDR3. V lost 4 bases, J lost 9 bases, and 17 bases lay in between. Written as DNA, the CDR3 is TGCGCCAGCAGCCAACCGACTGGTAGGGGTGAGCAGTTCTTC. It yields the protein CASSQPTGRGEQFF.

In DNA form, the CDR3 reads TGCGCCAGCAGTCTTGGCCCAAATAATTCACCCCTCCACTTT. Translated, it gives CASSLGPNNSPLHF. This sequence joins TRBV23-1 and TRBJ1-6; D not resolved. TRBV23-1 carries the ORF label, with uncertain function. The CDR3 runs 14 residues. V was trimmed by 4 bases and J by 5 bases, leaving 9 bases between them.

The chain couples TRBV18 to TRBJ1-1; weak D call: TRBD1 (5 bases). The length of the CDR3 is 15 residues. V dropped 2 bases and J dropped 4 bases, with 14 bases sitting between them. In germline, CDR1 is KGHSH, CDR2 LQKENI. As DNA, the CDR3 is TGTGCCAGCTCACCAAAGGACACGCCCCTCACTGAAGCTTTCTTT. Translating it yields CASSPKDTPLTEAFF.

The V call is TRBV6-5, the J call TRBJ1-5, with a possible D match to TRBD1 (5 bases). This CDR3 comprises 12 residues. Trimming cost V 6 bases and J 7 bases, with 10 bases left between them. The germline CDR1 and CDR2 sequences are MNHEY and SVGAGI. DNA for the CDR3: TGTGCCAGCAGGCAGGGTTACCAGCCCCAGCATTTT. As protein: CASRQGYQPQHF.

The rearrangement links TRBV20-1 to TRBJ2-5, with a possible D match to TRBD2 (5 bases). Germline V gene sequence: CDR1 DFQATT, CDR2 SNEGSKA (reference sequence). V was pared by 3 bases and J by 7 bases, with 9 bases between. This CDR3 spans 11 amino acids. This CDR3 reads CSASPSSTQYF. The CDR3, as DNA: TGCAGTGCTAGCCCTAGCTCGACCCAGTACTTC.

The chain links TRBV9 to TRBJ2-4; D is perhaps TRBD2 (5 bases). V gave up 0 bases and J gave up 8 bases, with 15 bases separating them. The CDR3 sequence is 15 residues long. Germline V gene sequence: CDR1 SGDLS, CDR2 YYNGEE. The DNA for the CDR3 is TGTGCCAGCAGCGTAGCACTAGGCGGGCGGGACATTCAGTACTTC. Amino acids: CASSVALGGRDIQYF.

The chain combines TRBV30 with TRBJ2-5, with D maybe TRBD1 (5 bases). Germline CDR1 is GTSNPN and CDR2 is SVGIG (reference sequence). Trimming removed 2 bases from V and 0 bases from J, with 10 bases in between. This CDR3 is 14 amino acids long. The DNA of the CDR3 is TGTGCCTGGAGTCCAGACAGATACCAAGAGACCCAGTACTTC. Protein sequence: CAWSPDRYQETQYF.

The chain joins TRBV5-1 to TRBJ2-2, with TRBD1 matching 8 bases. This CDR3 comprises 17 residues. J was trimmed by 5 bases and V by 2 bases; bases with no gene match: 11. The germline CDR1 and CDR2 sequences are SGHRS and YFSETQ. The CDR3 is CASSFGTSRGQTGELFF. DNA for the CDR3: TGCGCCAGCAGCTTTGGGACGAGCAGGGGGCAAACCGGGGAGCTGTTTTTT.

This chain links TRBV14 with TRBJ1-2; D ambiguous. V dropped 4 bases and J dropped 7 bases, with 7 bases sitting between them. The CDR3 is 11 residues long. From germline, CDR1 is SGHDN and CDR2 FVKESK. The CDR3 DNA reads TGTGCCAGCAGCCCGGGGTCTGGCTACACCTTC. This codes for CASSPGSGYTF.

This CDR3 reads CASSPLIGGGYTF. The CDR3 region has the DNA TGTGCCAGCAGCCCCCTTATAGGGGGCGGCTACACCTTC. This chain connects TRBV9 to TRBJ1-2; TRBD1 aligns across 7 bases. Germline V gene lookup returns CDR1 SGDLS and CDR2 YYNGEE. This CDR3 has 13 residues. V shed 4 bases, J shed 8 bases, and the junction held 8 bases outside the gene matches.

The V call is TRBV19, the J call TRBJ2-7, with 12 bases identical to TRBD2. This CDR3 spans 16 amino acids. Germline values: CDR1 LNHDA, CDR2 SQIVND (reference sequence). Unmatched junction bases numbered 8, after V lost 6 bases and J lost 2 bases. The CDR3 nucleotides are TGTGCCAGTAGACTAGCGGGAGGCCCAGCGGCCTACGAGCAGTACTTC. Translated: CASRLAGGPAAYEQYF.

The rearrangement joins TRBV5-5 to TRBJ2-3; tentatively, D is TRBD1 (5 bases). Trimming pared 0 bases from V and 2 bases from J, leaving 10 bases between. Looked up from germline, CDR1 is SGHKS and CDR2 is YYEKEE (reference sequence). The CDR3 sequence is 15 residues long. CDR3 bases: TGTGCCAGCAGCTTGGTAGCCAGGGCCACAGATACGCAGTATTTT. Translation gives CASSLVARATDTQYF.

V usage is TRBV5-6 and J usage is TRBJ1-4; 7 positions agree with TRBD1. V lost 4 bases, J lost 6 bases, and 15 bases stayed unmatched. In germline, CDR1 is SGHDT, CDR2 YYEEEE. The CDR3 totals 17 residues. In DNA, the CDR3 is TGTGCCAGCAGCCGGATCCGGGACAGCAAAGTAGATGAAAAACTGTTTTTT. Protein: CASSRIRDSKVDEKLFF. Complete variable domain (other parts from reference TRBV5-6 and TRBJ1-4): DAGVTQSPTHLIKTRGQQVTLRCSPKSGHDTVSWYQQALGQGPQFIFQYYEEEERQRGNFPDRFSGHQFPNYSSELNVNALLLGDSALYLCASSRIRDSKVDEKLFFGSGTQLSVL.

This clone appeared a few times. The V call is TRBV12-5, the J call TRBJ2-2; D call uncertain. The ends were cut back, 2 bases at V and 4 bases at J, with 5 bases in the middle. CDR1 LGHNT and CDR2 FRNRAP come from the germline V gene. CDR3 length equals 13 residues. The chain's CDR3 is CASGLTSTGELFF. In DNA form, the CDR3 reads TGTGCTAGTGGTTTGACATCCACCGGGGAGCTGTTTTTT. Full variable domain (rest looked up from reference TRBV12-5 and TRBJ2-2): DARVTQTPRHKVTEMGQEVTMRCQPILGHNTVFWYRQTMMQGLELLAYFRNRAPLDDSGMPKDRFSAEMPDATLATLKIQPSEPRDSAVYFCASGLTSTGELFFGEGSRLTVL.

The V gene is TRBV10-3, the J gene TRBJ1-3, with TRBD1 identical over 8 bases. This CDR3 has 19 amino acids. Germline V gives CDR1 ENHRY, CDR2 SYGVKD. Unmatched junction bases numbered 19, after V lost 7 bases and J lost 2 bases. The CDR3 sequence is CAITRMDRAAGEPGNTIYF. DNA of the CDR3: TGTGCCATCACCCGGATGGACAGGGCTGCTGGGGAGCCTGGAAACACCATATATTTT.